Sequencing of this T cell receptor beta chain was carried out in a study of long-term antiretroviral therapy in people with HIV. This CDR3 is built from 16 residues. Between the trimmed V and J ends, which lost 0 bases and 0 bases, there was a span of 7 bases. Per the germline V gene, CDR1 is SGHRS and CDR2 is YFSETQ. The assay, immunoSEQ v3.0, was run at survey level. Profiled with immunoSEQ multiplex PCR; TCRdb holds only in-frame clones, not every one. This table has roughly 28,000 clones, around three quarters appearing once. General observations from the study: Blood, drawn from about 2003 to 2018, may reflect older ART regimens.

As to this clone: Its matching antigen is unknown.

This receptor was taken from a man aged 35-49 years with HIV. Sequencing used unsorted PBMCs, obtained 0.3 years after starting antiretroviral therapy. The J gene is TRBJ2-6, the V gene TRBV5-1; D not resolved. The CDR3 loop is CASSLVGSSGANVLTF. The CDR3 bases are TGCGCCAGCAGCTTGGTGGGCAGCTCTGGGGCCAACGTCCTGACTTTC.